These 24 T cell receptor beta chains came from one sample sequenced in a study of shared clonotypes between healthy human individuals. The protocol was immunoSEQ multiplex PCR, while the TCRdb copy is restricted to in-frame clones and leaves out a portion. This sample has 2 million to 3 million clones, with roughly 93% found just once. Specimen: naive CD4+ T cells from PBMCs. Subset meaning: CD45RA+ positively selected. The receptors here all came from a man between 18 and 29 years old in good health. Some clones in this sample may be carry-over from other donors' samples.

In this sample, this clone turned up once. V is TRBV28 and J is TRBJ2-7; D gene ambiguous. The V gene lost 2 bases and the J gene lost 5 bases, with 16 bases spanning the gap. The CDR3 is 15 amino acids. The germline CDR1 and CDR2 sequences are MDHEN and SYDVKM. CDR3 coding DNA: TGTGCCAGCAGTTTAACGGCCGGAGTTGTACACGAGCAGTACTTC. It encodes CASSLTAGVVHEQYF. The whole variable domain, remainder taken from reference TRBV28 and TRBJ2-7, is DVKVTQSSRYLVKRTGEKVFLECVQDMDHENMFWYRQDPGLGLRLIYFSYDVKMKEKGDIPEGYSVSREKKERFSLILESASTNQTSMYLCASSLTAGVVHEQYFGPGTRLTVT.

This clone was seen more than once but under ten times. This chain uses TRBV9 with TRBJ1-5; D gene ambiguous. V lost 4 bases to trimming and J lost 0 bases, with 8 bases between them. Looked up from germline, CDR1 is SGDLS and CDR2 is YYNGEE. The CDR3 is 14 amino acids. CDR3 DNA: TGTGCCAGCAGCTCACAGTATAGCAATCAGCCCCAGCATTTT. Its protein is CASSSQYSNQPQHF.

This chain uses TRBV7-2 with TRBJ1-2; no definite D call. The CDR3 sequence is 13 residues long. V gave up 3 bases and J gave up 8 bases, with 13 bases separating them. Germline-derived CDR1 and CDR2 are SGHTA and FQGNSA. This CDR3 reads CASSFQIPFGYTF. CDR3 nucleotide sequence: TGTGCCAGCAGCTTCCAGATACCGTTCGGCTACACCTTC.

The CDR3 region has the DNA TGTGCCAGCAGTAATACAGGGGCGGCAGATACGCAGTATTTT. Protein product: CASSNTGAADTQYF. This chain uses TRBV25-1 with TRBJ2-3; TRBD1 agrees at 7 bases. The germline gives CDR1 MGHDK, CDR2 SYGVNS. This CDR3 has 14 residues. J was trimmed by 4 bases and V by 5 bases; bases with no gene match: 6.

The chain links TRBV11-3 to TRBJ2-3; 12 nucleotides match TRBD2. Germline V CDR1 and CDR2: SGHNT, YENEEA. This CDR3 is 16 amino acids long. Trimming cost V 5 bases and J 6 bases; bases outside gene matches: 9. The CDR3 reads CASSPWGLAGLDTQYF. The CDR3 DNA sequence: TGTGCCAGCAGCCCATGGGGACTAGCGGGCTTGGATACGCAGTATTTT.

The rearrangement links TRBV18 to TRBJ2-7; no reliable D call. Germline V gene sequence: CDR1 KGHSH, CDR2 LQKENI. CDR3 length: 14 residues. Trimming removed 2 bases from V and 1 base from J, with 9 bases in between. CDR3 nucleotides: TGTGCCAGCTCACCAATCTTTGGGTCCTACGAGCAGTACTTC. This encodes CASSPIFGSYEQYF.

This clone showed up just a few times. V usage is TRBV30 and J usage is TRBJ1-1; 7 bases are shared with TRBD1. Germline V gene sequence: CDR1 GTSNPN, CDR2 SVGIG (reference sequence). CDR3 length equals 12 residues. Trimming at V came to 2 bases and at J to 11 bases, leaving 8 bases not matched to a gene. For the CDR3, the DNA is TGTGCCTGGAGTCGAACCTCGACAGGGGCTTTCTTT. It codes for CAWSRTSTGAFF.

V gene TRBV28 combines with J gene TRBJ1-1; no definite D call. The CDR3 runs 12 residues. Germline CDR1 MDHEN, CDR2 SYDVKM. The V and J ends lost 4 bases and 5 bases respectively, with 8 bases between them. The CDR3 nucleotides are TGTGCCAGCAGTTCACTCACGACTGAAGCTTTCTTT. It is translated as CASSSLTTEAFF.

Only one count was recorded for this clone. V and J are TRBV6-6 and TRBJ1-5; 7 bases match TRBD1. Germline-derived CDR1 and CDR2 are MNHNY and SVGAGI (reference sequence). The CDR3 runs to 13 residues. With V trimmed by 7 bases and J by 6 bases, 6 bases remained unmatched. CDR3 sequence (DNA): TGTGCCAGCACCGGACAGGCGGGTCAGCCCCAGCATTTT. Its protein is CASTGQAGQPQHF.

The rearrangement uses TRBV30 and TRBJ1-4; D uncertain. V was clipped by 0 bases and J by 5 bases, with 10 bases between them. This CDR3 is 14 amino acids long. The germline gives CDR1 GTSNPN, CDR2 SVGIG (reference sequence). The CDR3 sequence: CAWSVGLSNEKLFF. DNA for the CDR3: TGTGCCTGGAGTGTCGGCCTATCGAATGAAAAACTGTTTTTT.

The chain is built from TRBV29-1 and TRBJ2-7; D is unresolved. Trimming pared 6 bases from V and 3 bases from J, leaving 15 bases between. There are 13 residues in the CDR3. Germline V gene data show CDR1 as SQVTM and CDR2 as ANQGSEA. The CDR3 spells CSVAEPTVYEQYF. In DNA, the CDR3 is TGCAGCGTCGCGGAGCCTACGGTCTACGAGCAGTACTTC.

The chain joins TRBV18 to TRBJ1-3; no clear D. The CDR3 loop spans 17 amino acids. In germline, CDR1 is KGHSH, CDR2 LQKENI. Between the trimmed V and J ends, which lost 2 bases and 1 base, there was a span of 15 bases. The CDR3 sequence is CASSPTAGSQSGNTIYF. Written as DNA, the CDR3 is TGTGCCAGCTCACCAACGGCGGGCTCCCAATCTGGAAACACCATATATTTT.

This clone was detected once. Here the CDR3 DNA reads TGTGCCAGCAGTGGACAGGTACGGAGAGTCTACGAGCAGTACTTC. It encodes CASSGQVRRVYEQYF. This chain joins TRBV28 and TRBJ2-7; 7 nucleotides match TRBD1. The J segment lost 3 bases and the V segment lost 5 bases, leaving 10 bases of the junction unmatched. The CDR3 covers 15 residues. Germline CDR1 and CDR2: MDHEN and SYDVKM.

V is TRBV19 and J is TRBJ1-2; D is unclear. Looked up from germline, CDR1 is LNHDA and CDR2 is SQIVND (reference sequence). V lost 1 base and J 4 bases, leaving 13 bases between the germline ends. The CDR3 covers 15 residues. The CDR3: CASSIVGGSTYGYTF. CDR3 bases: TGTGCCAGTAGTATAGTAGGCGGGTCGACCTATGGCTACACCTTC.

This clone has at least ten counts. Here the CDR3 reads CAISVSGLAAYNEQFF. Here the CDR3 DNA reads TGTGCCATCAGTGTTTCGGGACTAGCGGCCTACAATGAGCAGTTCTTC. The rearrangement links TRBV10-3 to TRBJ2-1; 11 bases fit TRBD2. Germline V CDR1 and CDR2: ENHRY, SYGVKD. The CDR3 runs to 16 residues. V lost 4 bases to trimming and J lost 2 bases; unmatched junction nucleotides: 4.

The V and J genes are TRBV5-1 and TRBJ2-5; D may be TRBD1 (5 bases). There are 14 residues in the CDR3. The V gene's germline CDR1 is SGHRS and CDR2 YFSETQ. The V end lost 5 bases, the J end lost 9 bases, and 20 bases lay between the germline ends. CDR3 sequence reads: CASSMGQGEQSQYF. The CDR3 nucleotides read TGCGCCAGCAGTATGGGCCAGGGTGAGCAATCCCAGTACTTC.

In nucleotides, the CDR3 is TGTGCCAGTAGTATGGGAGACAGGAGCCCCTACGAGCAGTACTTC. Amino acids: CASSMGDRSPYEQYF. The chain combines TRBV19 with TRBJ2-7, with D maybe TRBD1 (6 bases). The germline CDR1 and CDR2 sequences are LNHDA and SQIVND (reference sequence). Trimming shortened V by 3 bases and J by 2 bases, and 14 bases separated the two germline ends. The CDR3 length is 15 residues.

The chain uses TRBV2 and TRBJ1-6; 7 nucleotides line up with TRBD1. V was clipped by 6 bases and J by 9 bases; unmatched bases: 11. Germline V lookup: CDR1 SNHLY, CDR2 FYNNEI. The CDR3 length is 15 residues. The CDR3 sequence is CASRGDSFFGSPLHF. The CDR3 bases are TGTGCCAGCAGGGGGGACAGCTTTTTTGGTTCACCCCTCCACTTT.

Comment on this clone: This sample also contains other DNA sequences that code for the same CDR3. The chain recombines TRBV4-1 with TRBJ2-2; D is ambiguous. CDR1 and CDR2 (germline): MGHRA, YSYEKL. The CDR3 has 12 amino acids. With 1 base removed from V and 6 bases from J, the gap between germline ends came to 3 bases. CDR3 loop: CASSQVPGELFF. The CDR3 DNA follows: TGCGCCAGCAGCCAAGTCCCCGGGGAGCTGTTTTTT.

CDR3 amino acids: CASSERLAGSNEQFF. The CDR3 DNA sequence: TGTGCCAGTTCAGAGCGACTAGCGGGAAGCAATGAGCAGTTCTTC. The rearrangement uses TRBV5-4 and TRBJ2-1, with 11 nucleotides matching TRBD2. V lost 8 bases to trimming and J lost 6 bases; unmatched junction nucleotides: 10. This CDR3 is built from 15 residues. The V gene's germline CDR1 is SGHNT and CDR2 YYREEE (reference sequence). The full variable domain, in which reference TRBV5-4 and TRBJ2-1 provide the parts outside the CDR3, is ETGVTQSPTHLIKTRGQQVTLRCSSQSGHNTVSWYQQALGQGPQFIFQYYREEENGRGNFPPRFSGLQFPNYSSELNVNALELDDSALYLCASSERLAGSNEQFFGPGTRLTVL.

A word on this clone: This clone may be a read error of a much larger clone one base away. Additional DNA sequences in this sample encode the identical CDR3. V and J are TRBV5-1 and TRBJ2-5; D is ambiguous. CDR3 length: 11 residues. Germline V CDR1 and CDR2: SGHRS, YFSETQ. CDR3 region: CASGFQETQYF. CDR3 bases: TGCGCCAGCGGCTTCCAAGAGACCCAGTACTTC. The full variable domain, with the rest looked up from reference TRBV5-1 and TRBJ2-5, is KAGVTQTPRYLIKTRGQQVTLSCSPISGHRSVSWYQQTPGQGLQFLFEYFSETQRNKGNFPGRFSGRQFSNSRSEMNVSTLELGDSALYLCASGFQETQYFGPGTRLLVL.

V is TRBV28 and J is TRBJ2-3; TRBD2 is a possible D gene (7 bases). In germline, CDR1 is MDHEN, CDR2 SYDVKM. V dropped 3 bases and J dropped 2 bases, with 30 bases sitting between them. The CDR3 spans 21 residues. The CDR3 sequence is CASSFRGGRYAVGTYTDTQYF. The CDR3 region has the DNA TGTGCCAGCAGTTTTAGGGGGGGGAGGTATGCGGTTGGTACCTACACAGATACGCAGTATTTT.

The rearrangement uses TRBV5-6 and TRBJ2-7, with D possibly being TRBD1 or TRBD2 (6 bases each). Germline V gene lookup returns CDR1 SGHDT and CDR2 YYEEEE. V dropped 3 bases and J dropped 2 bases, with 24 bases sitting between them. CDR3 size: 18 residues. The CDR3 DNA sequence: TGTGCCAGCAGCTCAACGGCCTCCGGGGGCCTTGGGACCTACGAGCAGTACTTC. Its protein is CASSSTASGGLGTYEQYF.

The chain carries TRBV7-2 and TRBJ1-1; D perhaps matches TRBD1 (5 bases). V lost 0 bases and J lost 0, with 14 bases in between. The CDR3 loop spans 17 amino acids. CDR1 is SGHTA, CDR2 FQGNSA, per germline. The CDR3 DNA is TGTGCCAGCAGCTTAGCAAGGGTCGGGACCGTGAACACTGAAGCTTTCTTT. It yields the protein CASSLARVGTVNTEAFF. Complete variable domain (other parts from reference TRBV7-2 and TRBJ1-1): GAGVSQSPSNKVTEKGKDVELRCDPISGHTALYWYRQSLGQGLEFLIYFQGNSAPDKSGLPSDRFSAERTGGSVSTLTIQRTQQEDSAVYLCASSLARVGTVNTEAFFGQGTRLTVV.